The 3 T cell receptor beta chains in this list originate from one sample, sequenced in a study of cytomegalovirus exposure and HLA in healthy donors. Generated by immunoSEQ multiplex PCR, the TCRdb table keeps only in-frame clones and is missing some. The table records about 160,000 clones, 80% to 90% of them present only once. The sequencing sample was made of PBMCs. Source of these receptors: a woman in her twenties or thirties in good health and CMV-seronegative.

This chain connects TRBV28 to TRBJ2-1; D possibly corresponds to TRBD2 (6 bases). Trimming took off 5 bases at V and 4 bases at J, with 12 bases between the two ends. The CDR3 sequence is 14 residues long. Per germline, CDR1 MDHEN and CDR2 SYDVKM. The CDR3: CASSKGTLYNEQFF. In nucleotides, the CDR3 is TGTGCCAGCAGTAAGGGGACTTTATACAATGAGCAGTTCTTC.

This chain links TRBV6-5 with TRBJ2-6; D possibly matches TRBD1 or TRBD2 (5 bases each). CDR1 and CDR2 from the germline V gene are MNHEY and SVGAGI. V lost 4 bases and J lost 1, with 5 bases in between. The CDR3 loop spans 14 amino acids. The CDR3 sequence is CASSWGSGANVLTF. CDR3 in DNA: TGTGCCAGCAGTTGGGGGTCTGGGGCCAACGTCCTGACTTTC.

There are a few counts of this clone. The chain combines TRBV11-2 with TRBJ1-1; no reliable D call. Germline V gives CDR1 SGHAT, CDR2 FQNNGV. Trimming pared 2 bases from V and 6 bases from J, leaving 7 bases between. The length of the CDR3 is 12 residues. The DNA of the CDR3 is TGTGCCAGCAGCTTATACAGTGCTGAAGCTTTCTTT. Its translation is CASSLYSAEAFF.